Reported below is one T cell receptor beta chain. Its antigen has not been determined. No base quality information exists; no much larger clone differs at one position. The trial excluded patients who had a history of autoimmune disease or were on systemic immunosuppression. Peripheral blood for TCR sequencing was collected from all dose cohorts at baseline, on cycle 4 day 1, and on cycle 7 day 1. Samples came from an open-label, multicenter, first-in-human phase I dose-escalation trial of ivuxolimab. The trial enrolled adults with locally advanced or metastatic head and neck squamous cell, hepatocellular, melanoma or renal cell carcinoma. Before TCR sequencing, CD4+ T cells and CD8+ T cells were sorted from peripheral blood as separate populations. The data are from a study of OX40 agonist ivuxolimab in advanced cancers. Regarding the complete study: Ivuxolimab was an agonistic, fully human IgG2 monoclonal antibody directed against OX40 (CD134), a costimulatory receptor. Intravenous ivuxolimab was administered to patients every 2 weeks at six dose levels: 0.01, 0.1, 0.3, 1.5, 3 and 10 mg/kg. Of the roughly 52 dose-escalation patients, hepatocellular carcinoma was present in some 19, melanoma in around 15, renal cell carcinoma in 9 and head and neck cancer in 9. In the dose-escalation cohort, over 65% of patients were male, and the mean age was approximately 55 years, with a range of about 23 to 85. Patients were allowed to have had prior anti-PD-1, anti-PD-L1 or anti-CTLA-4 therapy, and around two fifths of the dose-escalation patients had been treated with checkpoint inhibitors. Partial responses occurred in three dose-escalation patients, of whom one had hepatocellular carcinoma and two had cutaneous melanoma. Peripheral TCRbeta sequencing aimed to test whether ivuxolimab altered TCR sequence diversity and caused clonal T-cell expansion. The paper describes the monotherapy dose-escalation part (N of about 52 patients) of the phase I trial of ivuxolimab. What the authors observed across the whole study: Low levels of normalized T-cell clonal expansion were also seen in some nonresponding patients. In the 0.1-3.0 mg/kg groups, partial responders were among the patients with the lowest normalized peripheral clonal expansion, particularly in CD8+ T cells. The antigen specificity of the peripheral T cells that underwent clonal expansion was not determined. At doses of 0.1 to 3.0 mg/kg, clonal expansion of both CD4+ and CD8+ blood T cells was observed from baseline to week 6. After ivuxolimab, more expanded clones were found on average in CD8+ T cells than in CD4+ T cells.

Genomic DNA was isolated from the sorted cells so that the TCRbeta CDR3 region could be sequenced. The immunoSEQ Assay was used to sequence the TCRbeta CDR3 regions. TCRdb mirrors the immuneACCESS table, restricted to in-frame sequences. Some clones are absent from its copies; in checked studies, under half trace to an unresolved V gene, and the reason for the others is unknown. In this sample the table shows some 150,000 clones, approximately 90% of which occur a single time. Clones ranked in the top ten supply approximately 1% of the sample. V and J are truncated by 3 bases and 2 bases respectively, leaving an intervening sequence of 11 bases. The CDR3 measures 15 amino acids from cysteine to phenylalanine. Just the 45-base CDR3 DNA is kept, in frame starting at base 1. The germline V gene (reference sequence) yields SGHNT for CDR1 and YYREEE for CDR2.

This chain is built from TRBV5-4 and TRBJ1-4; the D gene is possibly TRBD1, with 5 bases matching. This material consisted of CD4+ or CD8+ T cells sorted from blood, taken in a trial of the OX40 agonist ivuxolimab. The sequence was collected from an adult with an advanced solid tumor such as melanoma, head and neck, liver or kidney cancer. The CDR3 region: CASSSAGLTNEKLFF. The DNA is as follows: TGTGCCAGCAGCTCAGCAGGGCTGACTAATGAAAAACTGTTTTTT.